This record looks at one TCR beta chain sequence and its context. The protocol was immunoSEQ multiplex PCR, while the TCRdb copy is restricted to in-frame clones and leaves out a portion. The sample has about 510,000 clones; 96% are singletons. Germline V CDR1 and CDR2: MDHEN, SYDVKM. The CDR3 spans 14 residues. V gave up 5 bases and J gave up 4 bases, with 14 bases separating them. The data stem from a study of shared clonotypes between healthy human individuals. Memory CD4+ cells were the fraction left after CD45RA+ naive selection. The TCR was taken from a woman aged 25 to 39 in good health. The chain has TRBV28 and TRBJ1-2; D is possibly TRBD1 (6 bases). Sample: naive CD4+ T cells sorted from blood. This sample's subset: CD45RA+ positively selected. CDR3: CASSRVRTVYGYTF. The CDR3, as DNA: TGTGCCAGCAGTCGCGTTAGGACAGTCTATGGCTACACCTTC.